This T cell receptor beta chain derives from a study of technical replicates of blood from several donors (dated by TCRdb to 2017 to 2019). The library was obtained by the immunoSEQ multiplex PCR assay. In TCRdb, the immuneACCESS table is reduced to in-frame sequences with V and J assigned. These tables do not hold every clone; where another copy was compared, an unresolved V gene accounts for under half, and the others remain unexplained. The sample includes more than 60,000 clones, with just under 95% observed a single time. The top ten clones comprise 0.25% of the sample. This clone was recorded once. Its recognized antigen is unknown. Nothing much larger sits one base from this clone, and base qualities are not available. This clonotype was obtained from a human donor in good health. Sequences were obtained from T cells isolated from PBMCs.

The CDR3 reads as follows: CASSIIGGEYGYTF. The nucleotides are TGTGCCAGTAGTATAATCGGAGGGGAGTATGGCTACACCTTC. This receptor chain uses TRBV19 and TRBJ1-2; D gene: possibly TRBD1, on 5 matching bases. The germline V gene (reference sequence) sets CDR1 to LNHDA and CDR2 to SQIVND. V is clipped by 2 bases and J by 5 bases, and the sequence between their germline boundaries is 12 bases long. Taken from cysteine to phenylalanine, the CDR3 has 14 residues. The only DNA kept is the CDR3, 42 bases in frame from the first base.